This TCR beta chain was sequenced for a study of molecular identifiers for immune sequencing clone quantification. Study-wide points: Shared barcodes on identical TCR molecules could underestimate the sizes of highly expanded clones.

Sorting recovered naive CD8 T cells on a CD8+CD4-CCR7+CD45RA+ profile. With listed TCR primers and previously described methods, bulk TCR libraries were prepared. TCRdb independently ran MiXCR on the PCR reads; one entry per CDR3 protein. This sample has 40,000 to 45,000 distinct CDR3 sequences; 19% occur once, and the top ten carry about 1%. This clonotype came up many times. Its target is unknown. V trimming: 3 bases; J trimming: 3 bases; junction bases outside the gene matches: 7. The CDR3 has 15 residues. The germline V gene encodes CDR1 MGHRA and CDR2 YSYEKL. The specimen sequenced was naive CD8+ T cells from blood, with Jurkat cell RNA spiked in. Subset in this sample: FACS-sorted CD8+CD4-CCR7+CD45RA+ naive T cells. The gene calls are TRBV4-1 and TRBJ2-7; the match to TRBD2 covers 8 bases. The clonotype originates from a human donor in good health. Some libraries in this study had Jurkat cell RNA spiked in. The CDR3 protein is CASSHPSGGVYEQYF. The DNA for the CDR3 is TGCGCCAGCAGCCACCCCAGCGGGGGAGTCTACGAGCAGTACTTC.